The 11 T cell receptor beta chains below were found in one sample sequenced in a study of T cells in narcolepsy. The assay was immunoSEQ multiplex PCR, and TCRdb's table has in-frame clones only and misses some. The profile covers roughly 32,000 clones, with roughly four fifths appearing a single time and approximately 1% taken by the ten largest. Specimen: CD45RA- memory CD4+ T cells from PBMCs. The receptors originated from a human donor with narcolepsy.

This clone came up once. This chain joins TRBV6-1 and TRBJ1-2; 9 bases align to TRBD1. The CDR3 is 13 residues long. CDR1 and CDR2 (germline): MNHNS, SASEGT. Trimming cost V 6 bases and J 8 bases; bases outside gene matches: 7. The CDR3 reads CASSLDRGWGYTF. CDR3 DNA sequence: TGTGCCAGCAGCTTGGACAGGGGCTGGGGCTACACCTTC.

The genes are TRBV30 and TRBJ2-3; D not certain. This CDR3 comprises 12 residues. V was pared by 0 bases and J by 5 bases, with 6 bases between. CDR1 is GTSNPN and CDR2 is SVGIG in the germline V gene (reference sequence). The CDR3 DNA is TGTGCCTGGAGTGTCGTCCAAGATACGCAGTATTTT. Translating gives CAWSVVQDTQYF.

The chain couples TRBV6-1 to TRBJ2-4; 7 positions agree with TRBD1. The CDR3 extends over 13 amino acids. V was pared by 8 bases and J by 6 bases, with 7 bases of the junction left unmatched. Per germline, CDR1 MNHNS and CDR2 SASEGT. CDR3: CASLGQDRNIQYF. The CDR3 region has the DNA TGTGCCAGCTTAGGACAGGACCGAAACATTCAGTACTTC.

The rearrangement uses TRBV27 and TRBJ2-1; D remains ambiguous. The CDR3 has 15 residues. CDR1 and CDR2 (germline): MNHEY, SMNVEV (reference sequence). The ends were cut back, 3 bases at V and 8 bases at J, with 17 bases in the middle. The CDR3 loop is CASSFGARRIDEQFF. The CDR3 DNA is TGTGCCAGCAGTTTTGGAGCGCGCCGTATTGATGAGCAGTTCTTC.

This sequence joins TRBV19 and TRBJ1-2; 7 bases fit TRBD1. With V trimmed by 3 bases and J by 5 bases, 6 bases remained unmatched. The CDR3 loop spans 14 amino acids. From germline, CDR1 is LNHDA and CDR2 SQIVND (reference sequence). CDR3 DNA: TGTGCCAGTAGTATGAATACGGACAGGTATGGCTACACCTTC. Its translation: CASSMNTDRYGYTF.

The V gene is TRBV28, the J gene TRBJ2-4; 8 positions match TRBD1. Looked up from germline, CDR1 is MDHEN and CDR2 is SYDVKM. The J segment lost 2 bases and the V segment lost 3 bases, leaving 6 bases of the junction unmatched. This CDR3 has 16 amino acids. CDR3 coding DNA: TGTGCCAGCAGTTTTCCCGGGACAGGTACCAAAAACATTCAGTACTTC. Translating gives CASSFPGTGTKNIQYF.

In DNA form, the CDR3 reads TGTGCCAGCAGTGACCTGGGACAGGGGGCGTCTGAAGCTTTCTTT. Amino acid sequence: CASSDLGQGASEAFF. V usage is TRBV6-1 and J usage is TRBJ1-1, with 12 bases matching TRBD1. The V segment lost 3 bases and the J segment 6 bases; nucleotides outside the gene matches: 5. The CDR3 consists of 15 residues. Germline V gives CDR1 MNHNS, CDR2 SASEGT.

The rearrangement joins TRBV4-1 to TRBJ2-3; the D is unclear. The CDR3 sequence is 14 residues long. In germline, CDR1 is MGHRA, CDR2 YSYEKL. V was trimmed by 2 bases and J by 4 bases, leaving 10 bases between them. CDR3 sequence (DNA): TGCGCCAGCAGCCAACCCGGTGGCGCAGATACGCAGTATTTT. Translating it yields CASSQPGGADTQYF.

The V and J genes are TRBV19 and TRBJ2-3; the D call may be TRBD1 or TRBD2 (5 bases each). Germline V gene data show CDR1 as LNHDA and CDR2 as SQIVND (reference sequence). Trimming took 5 bases from V and 9 from J, leaving 15 bases between them. CDR3 length: 13 residues. CDR3 bases: TGTGCCAGTAGTGGTACCCTAGGGGACACGCAGTATTTT. Translated, it gives CASSGTLGDTQYF.

The CDR3, as DNA: TGTGCCAGCAGCGTAGGGGTAGCCAAAAACATTCAGTACTTC. This sequence encodes CASSVGVAKNIQYF. The chain couples TRBV7-9 to TRBJ2-4; the D gene is possibly TRBD1 (5 bases). Germline CDR1 reads SEHNR; CDR2 reads FQNEAQ (reference sequence). The ends were cut back, 5 bases at V and 0 bases at J, with 8 bases in the middle. This CDR3 contains 14 residues.

The chain employs TRBV7-9 and TRBJ2-3; 8 bases match TRBD1. The CDR3 is 15 residues long. Germline CDR1 is SEHNR and CDR2 is FQNEAQ (reference sequence). With 6 bases clipped from V and 4 bases from J, the junction kept 9 bases outside the gene matches. CDR3 region: CASSREGRGPDTQYF. CDR3 coding DNA: TGTGCCAGCAGTCGTGAGGGCAGGGGGCCAGATACGCAGTATTTT. Looking up the rest from reference TRBV7-9 and TRBJ2-3 gives the full variable domain: DTGVSQNPRHKITKRGQNVTFRCDPISEHNRLYWYRQTLGQGPEFLTYFQNEAQLEKSRLLSDRFSAERPKGSFSTLEIQRTEQGDSAMYLCASSREGRGPDTQYFGPGTRLTVL.